This T cell receptor (beta chain) emerged from a study of STAT5B mutations in CD4+ large granular lymphocyte leukemia (dated by TCRdb to between 2020 and 2023). With respect to the entire study: Among the healthy controls, the CDR3 'QG' motif was associated with a particular HLA allele. Flow cytometry on FACSCanto II or FACSVerse confirmed that purified fractions exceeded 95% purity among lymphocytes. The TCRbeta repertoires of CD4+ T-cell large granular lymphocyte leukemia patients were compared with the TCRbeta repertoires of healthy blood donors.

A note on this clone: Its target antigen remains unknown. No qualities accompany the bases; no much larger clone lies one base away.

The immunoSEQ assay at survey resolution was applied to genomic DNA for sequencing of TCRbeta rearrangements. As for the authors' bioinformatics: A lowest detectable productive clonotype frequency of 2.59 x 10-5 was observed in the TCR sequencing data. Only productive TCRbeta rearrangements, defined as complete and in-frame sequences, were included in the analyses. Simpson clonality, calculated in the immunoSEQ Analyzer version 3.0, was used as the measure of sample clonality. Clones were categorized by frequency as very rare, small, medium, large (1-20%) or hyperexpanded (>20%). Generation probabilities were estimated with OLGA 1.2.3, V-gene circos plots were made with VDJtools, specificities were looked up in VDJdb, and CDR3 motifs were identified with GLIPH. The source is immuneACCESS, and TCRdb retained only in-frame sequences with V and J called. Part of the clones is not carried over; for the studies checked, unresolved V genes explain less than half of this, and the remainder is unexplained. V and J calls plus clone size are reproduced from that table; the DNA served to infer D and trimming. This sample gives approximately 28,000 clones in total; less than 90% of them show up just once. The top ten clonotypes cover 0.41% of the sample.

The research as a whole found: Main leukemic clonotypes were private to each patient, although 20% to 30% appeared at low frequency in other patients' non-leukemic repertoires. Compared with healthy CD4+ repertoires, CD4-sorted patient repertoires appeared more clonal, and this difference remained even after the putative leukemic clones were removed. The data were not HLA-matched, and the relatively small sample size could explain the higher clonality seen in CD4+ compared with CD8+ T-LGLL. Enrichment of TRBV06-family usage was observed among the top patient clones (8/27) relative to healthy controls (2/35).

Healthy controls were some 35 blood donors whose buffy coats came from the Finnish Red Cross blood service. All TCR-sequenced material derived from peripheral blood: patient blood samples and healthy donor buffy coats. Ficoll-Hypaque gradient centrifugation was used to isolate peripheral blood mononuclear cells. Magnetic purification was used to isolate CD4+ cells from the buffy coats of the healthy controls. The Gentra Puregene Cell and Tissue kit was used to extract genomic DNA, and a Qubit 2.0 fluorometer was used to measure the amount of genomic DNA. From the cysteine up to the phenylalanine, the CDR3 has a length of 15 residues. Just CDR3 DNA is preserved here, 45 bases in frame from base 1. The V end gives up 5 bases and the J end 6 bases, leaving 8 bases in the junction not matched to a gene. For CDR1 and CDR2, the germline V gene lists SGHTA and FQGNSA.

This TCR derives from a human donor in good health. The sequence is built from TRBV7-2 and TRBJ2-1; TRBD1 lines up with 9 middle nucleotides. The sequenced sample consisted of CD4+ T cells from blood buffy coats. The CDR3 is CASSPQGQGINEQFF. The DNA sequence reads TGTGCCAGCAGCCCACAGGGACAGGGAATCAATGAGCAGTTCTTC.